A single sample is the source of the 9 T cell receptor beta chains below, sequenced in a study of beta chain features in type 1 diabetes. These receptors' targets are unknown. Whole-study findings and limits: TCRB CDR3s from Type 1 diabetes patients were moderately but significantly shorter in all four CD4+ subsets.

Every bit of the isolated RNA underwent reverse transcription, so sequencing read expressed TCRB transcripts. Measured with immunoSEQ multiplex PCR; TCRdb has only the in-frame clones, and not every one. The repertoire includes some 290,000 clones, roughly 13% of them detected once, and 0.015% to 0.02% sits in the top ten. The material sequenced was naive CD4+ T cells from blood. The receptors shown here come from a man aged 25 to 40 with type 1 diabetes.

This chain links TRBV6-1 with TRBJ1-2; 9 nucleotides match TRBD1. This CDR3 has 13 amino acids. Germline V gives CDR1 MNHNS, CDR2 SASEGT. V lost 4 bases, J lost 8 bases, and 5 bases stayed unmatched. Here the CDR3 reads CASSAGQGLGYTF. The DNA of the CDR3 is TGTGCCAGCAGTGCGGGACAGGGACTAGGCTACACCTTC.

In this sample, this clone turned up a few times. This chain uses TRBV29-1 with TRBJ2-1, with 7 positions matching TRBD2. CDR3 size: 13 residues. Germline V gives CDR1 SQVTM, CDR2 ANQGSEA. CDR3 amino acids: CSKFTGLGNEQFF. CDR3 bases: TGCAGTAAATTCACCGGACTAGGAAATGAGCAGTTCTTC.

The chain has TRBV27 and TRBJ2-7; 7 bases are a match to TRBD1. Germline V gene sequence: CDR1 MNHEY, CDR2 SMNVEV (reference sequence). Trimming at V came to 1 base and at J to 5 bases, leaving 11 bases not matched to a gene. The CDR3 extends over 16 amino acids. The CDR3 spells CASSLYIGAGGNEQYF. In DNA, the CDR3 is TGTGCCAGCAGTTTATATATTGGCGCAGGGGGTAACGAGCAGTACTTC.

This clone was recorded a few times. The V gene is TRBV7-9, the J gene TRBJ2-3; 14 nucleotides match TRBD2. From germline, CDR1 is SEHNR and CDR2 FQNEAQ (reference sequence). V was clipped by 5 bases and J by 5 bases; unmatched bases: 6. CDR3 length: 16 residues. The CDR3 protein is CASSPGLAGGQDTQYF. The CDR3 bases are TGTGCCAGCAGCCCTGGACTAGCGGGGGGCCAAGATACGCAGTATTTT.

The chain combines TRBV4-2 with TRBJ2-7; 10 bases align to TRBD2. V gave up 1 base and J gave up 2 bases; unmatched junction bases: 2. CDR3 length: 15 residues. Germline V lookup: CDR1 LGHNA, CDR2 YNFKEQ. The CDR3 DNA reads TGTGCCAGCAGCCAAGGCCTAGCGGGAGCCTACGAGCAGTACTTC. Its protein is CASSQGLAGAYEQYF.

V usage is TRBV19 and J usage is TRBJ2-1, with 8 bases lining up with TRBD2. The CDR3 is made up of 17 amino acids. Losses at the gene ends were 3 bases for V and 3 bases for J; bases not matched to a gene: 10. Germline V gene sequence: CDR1 LNHDA, CDR2 SQIVND (reference sequence). The CDR3 DNA reads TGTGCCAGTAGTATTAACAGCGGGAGAAGACGCTACAATGAGCAGTTCTTC. This encodes CASSINSGRRRYNEQFF.

This chain uses TRBV25-1 with TRBJ2-3; D call uncertain. CDR3 length equals 14 residues. V gave up 3 bases and J gave up 1 base, with 8 bases separating them. CDR1 and CDR2 from the germline V gene are MGHDK and SYGVNS. This CDR3 is CASSDPRGTDTQYF. The CDR3 DNA reads as TGTGCCAGCAGTGATCCTCGGGGCACAGATACGCAGTATTTT.

The rearrangement links TRBV4-3 to TRBJ2-4; D might be TRBD1 (6 bases). CDR3 length: 15 residues. Germline CDR1 and CDR2: LGHNA and YSLEER. With 0 bases removed from V and 6 bases from J, the gap between germline ends came to 12 bases. For the CDR3, the DNA is TGCGCCAGCAGCCAAGATGCACAGGGTGGAAACATTCAGTACTTC. Its protein is CASSQDAQGGNIQYF.

This sequence joins TRBV2 and TRBJ2-5, with 7 bases matching TRBD1. Losses at the gene ends were 7 bases for V and 1 base for J; bases not matched to a gene: 9. The CDR3 has 15 residues. The V gene's germline CDR1 is SNHLY and CDR2 FYNNEI. The CDR3: CASNQDRAGQETQYF. CDR3 sequence (DNA): TGTGCCAGCAACCAAGACAGGGCCGGCCAAGAGACCCAGTACTTC.